Below, one T cell receptor (beta chain) is given with its context. This specimen comes from a study of control samples from healthy donors and cancer patients. This CDR3 contains 14 residues. Germline loops: CDR1 MNHEY, CDR2 SVGAGI. The junction had 5 bases not matched to a gene; V was cut back by 7 bases and J by 0 bases. TCRdb keeps only in-frame clones here, not all; method: immunoSEQ multiplex PCR. The data contain over 150,000 clones, about 94% of them singletons. The sample comprised PBMCs. The rearrangement uses TRBV6-5 and TRBJ1-1; 7 bases agree with TRBD1. The sequence was obtained from a man in his sixties with colorectal cancer. In DNA form, the CDR3 reads TGTGCCAGCAATTCACAGGGGATGAACACTGAAGCTTTCTTT. It translates to CASNSQGMNTEAFF.